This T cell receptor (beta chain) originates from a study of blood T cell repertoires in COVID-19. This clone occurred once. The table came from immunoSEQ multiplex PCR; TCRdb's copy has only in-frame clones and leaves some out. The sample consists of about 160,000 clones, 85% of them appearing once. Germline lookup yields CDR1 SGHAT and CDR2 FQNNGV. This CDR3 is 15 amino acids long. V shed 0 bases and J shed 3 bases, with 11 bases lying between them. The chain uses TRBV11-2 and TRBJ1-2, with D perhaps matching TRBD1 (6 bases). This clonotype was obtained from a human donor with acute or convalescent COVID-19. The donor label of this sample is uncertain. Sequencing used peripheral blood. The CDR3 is CASSLDRTVYYGYTF. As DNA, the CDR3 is TGTGCCAGCAGCTTAGACCGGACAGTCTACTATGGCTACACCTTC.